This T cell receptor beta chain was captured in a study of cytomegalovirus exposure and HLA in healthy donors. Study outcomes and limitations: For cytomegalovirus status, the classifier reportedly gave diagnoses with high specificity and sensitivity. Links to common viral pathogens appeared, in a later analysis, for several of the most significant clusters. Immune exposure data for these donors was limited to CMV serostatus. Cytomegalovirus-associated TCR beta chains were listed, numbering approximately 150.

This clone showed up just a few times. Its target is not known. The PCR used 60 Vbeta and 13 Jbeta primers. Using immunoSEQ multiplex PCR, the repertoire was profiled, and TCRdb retains in-frame clones only, with some absent. The sample lists roughly 100,000 clones, over 9.5% occurring once. The germline V gene has CDR1 SQVTM and CDR2 ANQGSEA. The CDR3 spans 16 residues. V was trimmed by 0 bases and J by 0 bases, leaving 15 bases between them. The chain carries TRBV29-1 and TRBJ2-7, with D possibly being TRBD2 (5 bases). The sample comprised PBMCs. The clonotype was recovered from a man aged 40-49 years in good health and CMV-seropositive. In nucleotides, the CDR3 is TGCAGCGTTGAAGATCAAAGCGGAAGATTCTCCTACGAGCAGTACTTC. This translates into CSVEDQSGRFSYEQYF.